Below are 5 T cell receptor beta chains sequenced from a single sample in a study of T cells in Graves' hyperthyroidism and ophthalmopathy. RNA transcripts yielded amplified TCR beta CDR3 regions. The primer set for the first-round RT-PCR of the TCR CDR3 was HTBI. TCRdb called the multiplex PCR reads again in MiXCR, with one record for every CDR3 protein. Of around 400,000 distinct CDR3 sequences listed, around 15% are singletons. Input material: blood. Receptors originate from a woman aged 60-75 years with Graves' ophthalmopathy.

This clonotype occurred many times. One end of the junction is discordant with germline, which a read error may explain. This chain connects TRBV28 to TRBJ2-1; D remains unclear. This CDR3 contains 13 residues. CDR1 and CDR2 (germline): MDHEN, SYDVKM. The CDR3 bases are TGTGCCAGCGGTTTTAGCTCCTACAATGAGCAGTTCTTC. Its translation: CASGFSSYNEQFF.

The chain couples TRBV12-3 or TRBV12-4 to TRBJ2-7, with D tentatively TRBD1 (5 bases). The CDR3 is 13 amino acids. The ends were cut back, 7 bases at V and 2 bases at J, with 12 bases in the middle. The CDR3 sequence is CASTRQGTYEQYF. The CDR3 DNA is TGTGCCAGCACTCGGCAGGGAACCTACGAGCAGTACTTC.

There are many counts of this clonotype. This chain connects TRBV11-2 to TRBJ1-4, with D maybe TRBD1 (6 bases). V was trimmed by 6 bases and J by 7 bases, leaving 24 bases between them. CDR3 length equals 17 residues. Germline V gene lookup returns CDR1 SGHAT and CDR2 FQNNGV. The CDR3, as DNA: TGTGCCAGCAGAACCGGGACGGGGGCAATCTTCGGTGAAAAACTGTTTTTT. Protein sequence: CASRTGTGAIFGEKLFF. The full variable domain, rest sourced from reference TRBV11-2 and TRBJ1-4, is EAGVAQSPRYKIIEKRQSVAFWCNPISGHATLYWYQQILGQGPKLLIQFQNNGVVDDSQLPKDRFSAERLKGVDSTLKIQPAKLEDSAVYLCASRTGTGAIFGEKLFFGSGTQLSVL.

In this sample, this clonotype turned up many times. The rearrangement links TRBV7-2 to TRBJ2-5; D assignment may be TRBD1 or TRBD2 (5 bases each). V was cut by 5 bases and J by 5 bases, with 6 bases left in between. Germline-derived CDR1 and CDR2 are SGHTA and FQGNSA. The CDR3 sequence is 11 residues long. The CDR3 DNA reads TGTGCCAGCAGCGAGGGGGAGACCCAGTACTTC. Protein sequence: CASSEGETQYF.

The table lists this clonotype with many counts. The rearrangement joins TRBV27 to TRBJ1-5, with D possibly TRBD1 on 5 matching bases. Trimming pared 3 bases from V and 4 bases from J, leaving 10 bases between. The CDR3 sequence is 14 residues long. Germline CDR1 and CDR2: MNHEY and SMNVEV (reference sequence). CDR3 sequence: CASSFGAGNQPQHF. DNA of the CDR3: TGTGCCAGCAGTTTCGGGGCGGGGAATCAGCCCCAGCATTTT.